This record looks at one T cell receptor beta chain sequence and its context. What it recognizes is unknown. The data were taken from a study of T cells after yellow fever vaccination. The study, taken as a whole, reports: Subsequent to the booster, the majority of primary-vaccination clones reappeared (less than 97% CD4, 88% CD8). Only a minor proportion of clonotypes was detected across both CD4 and CD8 compartments. The secondary response showed a weaker magnitude and a faster peak, day 5 versus 15.

MiXCR, applied by TCRdb to the 5' RACE reads, yields one record per CDR3 protein. In the table there are around 550,000 distinct CDR3 sequences, approximately 21% of which are singletons. Sequenced here: PBMCs, sampled 15 days after the yellow fever booster vaccination. This TCR was recovered from a man aged 25-40 years who received the YFV17D yellow fever vaccine.

In DNA form, the CDR3 reads TGTGCCATCAGTGAGGGTGAGGGCCTCAGGTACGAGCAGTACTTC. Translating it yields CAISEGEGLRYEQYF. V and J are TRBV10-3 and TRBJ2-7; tentatively, D is TRBD2 (5 bases). The V and J ends lost 2 bases and 4 bases respectively, with 15 bases between them. The CDR3 consists of 15 residues. Per the germline V gene, CDR1 is ENHRY and CDR2 is SYGVKD.